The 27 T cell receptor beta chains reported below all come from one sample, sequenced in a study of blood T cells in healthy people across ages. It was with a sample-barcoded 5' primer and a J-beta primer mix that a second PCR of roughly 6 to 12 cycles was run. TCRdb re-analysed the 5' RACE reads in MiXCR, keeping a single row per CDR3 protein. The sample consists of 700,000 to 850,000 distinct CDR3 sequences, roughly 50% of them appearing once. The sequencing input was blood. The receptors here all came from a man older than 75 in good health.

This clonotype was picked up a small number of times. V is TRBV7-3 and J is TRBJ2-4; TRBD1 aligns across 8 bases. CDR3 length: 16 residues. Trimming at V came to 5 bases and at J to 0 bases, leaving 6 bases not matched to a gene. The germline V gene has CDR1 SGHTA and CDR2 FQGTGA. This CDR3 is CASSMTGDLAKNIQYF. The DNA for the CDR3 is TGTGCCAGCAGCATGACAGGGGATTTAGCCAAAAACATTCAGTACTTC.

The CDR3 nucleotides are TGTGCCAGCAGCCCAGCAGGGGGATTGACCGAGCAGTACTTC. It specifies CASSPAGGLTEQYF. The chain couples TRBV4-2 to TRBJ2-4; 7 positions agree with TRBD1. The DNA end lines up better with TRBJ2-7; the J call may be wrong. The CDR3 covers 14 residues. Germline CDR1 is LGHNA and CDR2 is YNFKEQ.

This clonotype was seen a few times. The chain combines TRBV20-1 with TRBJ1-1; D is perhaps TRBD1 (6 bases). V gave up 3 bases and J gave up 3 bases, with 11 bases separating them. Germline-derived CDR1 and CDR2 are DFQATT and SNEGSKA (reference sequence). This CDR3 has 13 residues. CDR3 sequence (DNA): TGCAGTGCTAGGGATCAGGGGTACACTGAAGCTTTCTTT. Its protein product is CSARDQGYTEAFF.

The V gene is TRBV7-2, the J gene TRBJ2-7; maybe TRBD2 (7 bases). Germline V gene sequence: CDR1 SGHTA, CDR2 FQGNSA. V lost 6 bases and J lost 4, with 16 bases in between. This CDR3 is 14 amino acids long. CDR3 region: CASSGRGPRYEQYF. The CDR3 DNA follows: TGTGCCAGCAGTGGGCGGGGGCCAAGGTACGAGCAGTACTTC.

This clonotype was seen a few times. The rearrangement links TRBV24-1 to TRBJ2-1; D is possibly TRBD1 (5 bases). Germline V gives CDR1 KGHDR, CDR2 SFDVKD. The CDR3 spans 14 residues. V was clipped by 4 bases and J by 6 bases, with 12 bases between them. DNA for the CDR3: TGTGCCACCAGTGAGGAGCGTCAGGGCAATGAGCAGTTCTTC. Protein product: CATSEERQGNEQFF.

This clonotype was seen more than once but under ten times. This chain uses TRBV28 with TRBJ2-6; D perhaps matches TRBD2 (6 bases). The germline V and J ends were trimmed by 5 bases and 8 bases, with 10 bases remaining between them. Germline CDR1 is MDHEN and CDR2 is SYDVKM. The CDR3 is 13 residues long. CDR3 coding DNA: TGTGCCAGCAGTCCGCGGGGTACCAACGTCCTGACTTTC. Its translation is CASSPRGTNVLTF.

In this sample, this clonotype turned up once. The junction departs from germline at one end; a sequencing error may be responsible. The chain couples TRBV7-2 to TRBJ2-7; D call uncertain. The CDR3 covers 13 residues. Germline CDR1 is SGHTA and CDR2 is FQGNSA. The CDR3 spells CASSQGPGYERYF. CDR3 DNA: TGTGCCAGCAGCCAAGGTCCGGGCTACGAGCGGTACTTC.

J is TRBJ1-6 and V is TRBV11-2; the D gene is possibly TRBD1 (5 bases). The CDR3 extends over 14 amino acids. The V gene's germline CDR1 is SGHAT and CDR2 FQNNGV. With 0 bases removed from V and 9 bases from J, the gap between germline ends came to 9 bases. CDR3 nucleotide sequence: TGTGCCAGCAGCTTAGATGTCGGGGGTTCACCCCTCCACTTT. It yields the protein CASSLDVGGSPLHF. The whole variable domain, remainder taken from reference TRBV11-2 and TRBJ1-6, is EAGVAQSPRYKIIEKRQSVAFWCNPISGHATLYWYQQILGQGPKLLIQFQNNGVVDDSQLPKDRFSAERLKGVDSTLKIQPAKLEDSAVYLCASSLDVGGSPLHFGNGTRLTVT.

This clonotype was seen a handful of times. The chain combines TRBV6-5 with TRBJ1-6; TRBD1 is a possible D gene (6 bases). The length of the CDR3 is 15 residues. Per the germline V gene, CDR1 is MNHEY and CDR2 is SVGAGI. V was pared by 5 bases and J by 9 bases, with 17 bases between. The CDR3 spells CASSTQGTSSSPLHF. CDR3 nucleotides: TGTGCCAGCAGTACCCAAGGGACATCTTCTTCACCCCTCCACTTT.

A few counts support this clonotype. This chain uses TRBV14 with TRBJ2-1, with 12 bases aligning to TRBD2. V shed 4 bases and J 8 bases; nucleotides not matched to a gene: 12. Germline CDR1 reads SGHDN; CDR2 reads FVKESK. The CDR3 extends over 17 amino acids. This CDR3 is CASSLRLAGAGPYEQFF. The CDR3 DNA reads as TGTGCCAGCAGCCTTCGACTAGCGGGAGCCGGACCGTATGAGCAGTTCTTC.

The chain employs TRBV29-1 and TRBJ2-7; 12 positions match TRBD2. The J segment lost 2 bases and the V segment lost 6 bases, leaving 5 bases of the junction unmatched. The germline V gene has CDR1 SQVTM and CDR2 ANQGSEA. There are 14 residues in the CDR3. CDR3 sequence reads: CSVLTSGRPYEQYF. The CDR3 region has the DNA TGCAGCGTACTTACTAGCGGGAGGCCCTACGAGCAGTACTTC.

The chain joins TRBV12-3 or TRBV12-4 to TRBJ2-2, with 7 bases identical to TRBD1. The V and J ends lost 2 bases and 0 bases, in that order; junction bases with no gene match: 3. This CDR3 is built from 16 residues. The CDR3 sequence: CASSLLGTANTGELFF. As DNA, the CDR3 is TGTGCCAGCAGTTTACTAGGGACAGCGAACACCGGGGAGCTGTTTTTT.

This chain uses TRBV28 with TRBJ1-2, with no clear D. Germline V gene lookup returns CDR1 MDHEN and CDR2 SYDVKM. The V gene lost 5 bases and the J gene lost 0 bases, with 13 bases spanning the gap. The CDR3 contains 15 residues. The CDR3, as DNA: TGTGCCAGCAGTAACCCCGGTATCCCTAACTATGGCTACACCTTC. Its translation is CASSNPGIPNYGYTF.

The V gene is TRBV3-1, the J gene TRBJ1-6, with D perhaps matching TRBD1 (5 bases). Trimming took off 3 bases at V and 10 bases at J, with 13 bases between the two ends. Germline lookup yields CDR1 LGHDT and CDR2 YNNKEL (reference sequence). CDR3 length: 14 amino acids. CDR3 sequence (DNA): TGTGCCAGCAGCCACCTCCAGGGCGGATCACCCCTCCACTTT. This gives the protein CASSHLQGGSPLHF.

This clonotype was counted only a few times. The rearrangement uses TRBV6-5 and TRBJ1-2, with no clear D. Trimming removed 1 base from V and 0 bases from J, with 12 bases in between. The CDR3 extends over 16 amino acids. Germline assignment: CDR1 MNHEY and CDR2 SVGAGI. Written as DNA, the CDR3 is TGTGCCAGCAGTTACTTCTCCGGGCAGACTAACTATGGCTACACCTTC. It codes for CASSYFSGQTNYGYTF.

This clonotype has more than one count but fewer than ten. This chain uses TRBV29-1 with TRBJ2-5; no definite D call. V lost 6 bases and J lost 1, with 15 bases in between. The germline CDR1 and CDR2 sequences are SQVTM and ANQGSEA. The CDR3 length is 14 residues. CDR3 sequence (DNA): TGCAGCGTAGATTCGCTGGGGATCCAAGAGACCCAGTACTTC. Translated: CSVDSLGIQETQYF.

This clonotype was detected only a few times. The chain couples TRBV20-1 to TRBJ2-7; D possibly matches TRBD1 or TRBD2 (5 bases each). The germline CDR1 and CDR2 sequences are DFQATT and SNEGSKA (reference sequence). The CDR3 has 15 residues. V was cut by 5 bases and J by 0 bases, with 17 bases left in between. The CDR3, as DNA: TGCAGTGCTGGGACCGGGACGGGTAGCTCCTACGAGCAGTACTTC. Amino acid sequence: CSAGTGTGSSYEQYF.

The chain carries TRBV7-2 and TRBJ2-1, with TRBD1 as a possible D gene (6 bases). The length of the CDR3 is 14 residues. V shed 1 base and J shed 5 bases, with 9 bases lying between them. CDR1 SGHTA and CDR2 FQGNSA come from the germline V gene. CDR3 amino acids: CASSLVGTNNEQFF. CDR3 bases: TGTGCCAGCAGCTTAGTCGGGACAAACAATGAGCAGTTCTTC.

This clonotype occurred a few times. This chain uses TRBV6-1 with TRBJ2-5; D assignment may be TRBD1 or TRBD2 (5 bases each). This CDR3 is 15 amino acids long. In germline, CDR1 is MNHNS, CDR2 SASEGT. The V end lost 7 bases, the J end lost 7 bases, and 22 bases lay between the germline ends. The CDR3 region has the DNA TGTGCCAGCACCCTCCTCTCCGGGACGCAGGGGACCCAGTACTTC. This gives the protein CASTLLSGTQGTQYF.

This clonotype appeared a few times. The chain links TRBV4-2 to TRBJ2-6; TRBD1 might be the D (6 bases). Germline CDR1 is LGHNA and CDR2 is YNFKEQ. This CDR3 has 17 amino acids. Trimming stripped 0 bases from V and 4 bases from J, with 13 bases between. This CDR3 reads CASSQESGARGANVLTF. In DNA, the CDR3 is TGTGCCAGCAGCCAAGAATCAGGGGCCCGGGGGGCCAACGTCCTGACTTTC.

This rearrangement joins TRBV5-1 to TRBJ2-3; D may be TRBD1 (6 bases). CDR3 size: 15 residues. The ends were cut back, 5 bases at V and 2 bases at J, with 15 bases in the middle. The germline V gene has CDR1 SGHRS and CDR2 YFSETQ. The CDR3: CASRRSGQATDTQYF. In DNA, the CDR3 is TGCGCCAGCAGACGATCGGGACAAGCCACAGATACGCAGTATTTT.

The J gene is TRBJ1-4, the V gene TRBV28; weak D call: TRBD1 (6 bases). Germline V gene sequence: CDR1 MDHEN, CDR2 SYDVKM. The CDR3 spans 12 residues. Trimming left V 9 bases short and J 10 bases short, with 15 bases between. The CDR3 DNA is TGTGCCAGTCAGGACAGAGTTGGAAAACTGTTTTTT. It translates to CASQDRVGKLFF.

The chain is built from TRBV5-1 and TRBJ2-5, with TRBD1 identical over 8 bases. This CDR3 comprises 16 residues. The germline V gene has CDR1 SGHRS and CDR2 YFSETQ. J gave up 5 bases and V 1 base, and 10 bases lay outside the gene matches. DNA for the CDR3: TGCGCCAGCAGCTTGTTTGGACAGGGATCAGGGGAGACCCAGTACTTC. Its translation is CASSLFGQGSGETQYF.

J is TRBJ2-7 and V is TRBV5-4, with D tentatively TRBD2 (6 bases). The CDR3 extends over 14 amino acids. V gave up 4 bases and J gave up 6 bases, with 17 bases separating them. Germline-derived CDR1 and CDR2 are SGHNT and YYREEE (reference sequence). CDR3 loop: CASSISGLRLEQYF. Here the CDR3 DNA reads TGTGCCAGCAGCATCTCGGGACTCCGCCTCGAGCAGTACTTC.

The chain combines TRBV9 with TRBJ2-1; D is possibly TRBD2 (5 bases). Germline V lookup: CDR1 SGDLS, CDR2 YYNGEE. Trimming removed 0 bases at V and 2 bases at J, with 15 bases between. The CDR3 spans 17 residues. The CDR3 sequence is CASSVDRRALTYNEQFF. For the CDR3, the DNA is TGTGCCAGCAGCGTAGATAGGCGGGCTCTGACCTACAATGAGCAGTTCTTC.

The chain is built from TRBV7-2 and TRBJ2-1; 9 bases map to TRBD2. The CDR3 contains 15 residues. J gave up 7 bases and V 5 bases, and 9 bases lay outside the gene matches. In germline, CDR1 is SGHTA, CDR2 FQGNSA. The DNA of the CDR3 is TGTGCCAGCAGCCTTGGGCTAGCGGGGACGAATGAGCAGTTCTTC. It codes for CASSLGLAGTNEQFF.

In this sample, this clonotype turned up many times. The CDR3 is CASSLGGRIYEQYF. The CDR3 DNA reads as TGTGCCAGCAGCTTAGGGGGGCGGATCTACGAGCAGTACTTC. This chain connects TRBV13 to TRBJ2-7; D may be TRBD1 (5 bases). V lost 0 bases and J 3 bases, leaving 9 bases between the germline ends. The germline V gene has CDR1 PRHDT and CDR2 FYEKMQ (reference sequence). The CDR3 extends over 14 amino acids.